Sequencing of this TCR beta chain was carried out in a study of shared clonotypes between healthy human individuals (TCRdb year 2020). Concerning the study at large: The cohort comprised a couple of women and a few men aged 18 to 49 years. Per donor, leukapheresis produced somewhere between about 0.8 and 9.5 billion PBMCs. Libraries were prepared and TCR repertoires were sequenced by different laboratories using diverse techniques, in order to increase sequencing depth and limit assay-specific biases. For each donor, CD4 naive and CD4 memory were each run on three plates, CD8 naive on two plates, and CD8 memory on one plate. To estimate repertoire size and how much clonotypes are shared between individuals, the study performed deep sequencing of blood TCR repertoires from roughly five healthy adults. Paper-wide results and their limitations: Estimated clonotype richness was generally larger for naive than for memory subsets. Compared with non-shared clonotypes, the clonotypes found in all four sorted-subset donors had higher generation probabilities. When four donors were compared, the shared fraction of clonotypes was around 5% for naive CD4, around 3.6% for naive CD8, roughly 2.3% for memory CD4, and 0.3% to 0.5% for memory CD8. Sampling was restricted to blood, and TCR repertoires in tissues likely differ from the TCR repertoires found in blood. Pairwise subsampling indicated that sequencing depth was expected to affect the degree of clonotype sharing among donors. Rarefaction of sorted-subset datasets indicated incomplete sequencing despite the large sequencing depth. Because the study included only a small number of donors, the genetic and exposure-history diversity represented was limited.

V and J lose 0 bases and 1 base, and a span of 22 bases separates them. Reading the germline V gene gives CDR1 ENHRY and CDR2 SYGVKD. The CDR3 measures 20 amino acids from cysteine to phenylalanine. The only DNA kept is the CDR3, 60 bases in frame from the first base. On this clone itself: The specificity of this receptor is unknown. Per-base qualities were not stored, and no clone one base away is much larger.

TCR CDR3 regions were amplified from genomic DNA by multiplex PCR using the deep immunoSEQ assay. Extracted genomic DNA from each cell subset was spread evenly across all wells of several immunoSEQ 96-well plates, with each plate serving as a replicate. For sorted subsets, approximately 190 ng of genomic DNA, equivalent to 30,000 or so T cell genomes, went into each replicate PCR. Purified libraries were measured with a Qubit 3.0 fluorometer, size-checked on a Bioanalyzer 2100, and measured again with the KAPA Library Quantification kit. Each immunoSEQ 96-well plate was sequenced on its own single-read 150-cycle Illumina NextSeq 550 flow cell. In the original analysis: Because the immunoSEQ output included only junctional sequences and no quality scores, the filtering could not be the same as the filtering used for full-length reads. To assign V/J genes and CDR3, sequences were annotated using PyIR, a Python wrapper for IgBLAST v1.9, with IMGT germline references. Any read was removed if the V/J assignment was weak (E-value above 1e-6), the CDR3 was missing, or the read contained stop codons, out-of-frame junctions, or ambiguous translated residues. V3J clonotypes were defined by identical inferred V gene, J gene, and CDR3 amino acid sequence. To compute the percentage overlap between repertoires, the number of shared unique clonotypes was divided by the size of the smaller repertoire. Richness of each repertoire was evaluated using RTK rarefaction, the Chao1 estimator, and Recon v2.1 estimates of unobserved clonotypes. Generation probabilities were computed with OLGA for all TCRbeta clonotypes obtained by the gDNA method from several donors. TCRdb took over this immuneACCESS table, retaining in-frame rearrangements with V and J assigned. Such tables are incomplete; in checked studies, under half of the missing clones stem from an unresolved V gene, and the remainder is unexplained. V and J calls and clone size come straight from that table; D and trimming were deduced from the DNA. Recorded for this sample are about 1,800,000 clones; about 95% of them occurred a single time. 1% to 1.5% of the sample rests with the top ten.

For the CD8 naive samples, CD45RO-negative cells were positively selected for CCR7, yielding a CD45RA+CCR7+ population from which TemRA cells were excluded. Healthy HIV-negative adults with no recently reported acute infections or vaccinations were included as donors. All donors were Caucasian adults living in Nashville, Tennessee, USA. Blood was collected by leukapheresis, and PBMCs were isolated by Ficoll-Histopaque density gradient centrifugation and then cryopreserved in liquid nitrogen vapor phase. Purity and quantity of every magnetically sorted T cell population were checked by analytical flow cytometry. Genomic DNA was isolated from each sorted fraction and quantified by UV absorbance on a Nanodrop 2000c.

Sequenced sample: naive CD8+ T cells sorted from blood. The sample's cell subset or site label, in plain terms: CD45RA+CCR7+. The receptor was isolated from a man in his late teens or twenties in good health. Recombination joined TRBV10-3 with TRBJ1-3, with no confident D gene call. The DNA is TGTGCCATCAGTGAGTCTTTTGCCATATTGGAGGGTGGATCTGGAAACACCATATATTTT. Protein translation: CAISESFAILEGGSGNTIYF.